The T cell receptor (beta chain) described here comes from a study of T cell repertoires in cytomegalovirus infection (dated by TCRdb to between 2018 and 2021). For the study in its entirety: Alongside well-studied HLA-B-restricted epitopes, the peptide stimulations were aimed at recently identified HLA-C-restricted CMV epitopes, whose presentation resists viral immunomodulation. Donor HLA type was relevant to the analysis, as public TCR beta signatures indicated carriage of CMV infection together with the matching HLA type.

Results the study describes overall, beyond this receptor: In both this cohort and an independent cohort of several hundred donors, the cumulative frequency of public TCR beta family members distinguished carriers of CMV infection plus the relevant HLA type. The ex vivo response was dominated by HLA-C-restricted CMV-specific TCR beta clonotypes, and the single most frequent clonotype in two of eight donors was supplied by these HLA-C-restricted clonotypes.

From the cysteine up to the phenylalanine, the CDR3 has a length of 14 residues. Only the CDR3 region is kept as DNA, spanning 42 bases read in frame from base 1. The germline V gene sets CDR1 to MNHEY and CDR2 to SVGAGI. V is pared back by 6 bases and J by 2 bases, with 14 bases lying between the germline termini. This clonotype has only a few counts. The antigen this receptor binds is unknown. Per-base qualities were not stored, and no clone one base away is much larger. The label giving this sample's treatment or condition can be read as: in vitro stimulation with specific CMV peptide epitopes to enrich CMV-specific T cells. TCRdb lists the instrument as Illumina HiSeq 1500. TCRdb passed the public sequencing reads through fastp at Q25 and MiXCR, retaining productive beta sequences. Each CDR3 protein appears once, grouped with its most common genes and DNA. This sample is represented by approximately 110,000 distinct CDR3 sequences; around 40% of them were singletons. The ten largest clones represent about two thirds of the sample.

The origin of this receptor is a human donor in good health (CMV status not recorded). Some clones in this sample may be carry-over from other donors' samples. The sequenced sample was CD8+ T cells from cultured PBMCs, obtained from culture after CMV antigen stimulation. Here the chain combines TRBV6-5 and TRBJ2-7, and possibly TRBD1, on 5 matching bases. The CDR3 here reads CASRTRQLPYEQYF. The DNA reads TGTGCCAGCAGGACCAGACAGCTACCCTACGAGCAGTACTTC.